This T cell receptor beta chain comes out of a study of blood T cell repertoires in COVID-19 (dated by TCRdb to about 2020). As for the study more broadly: Samples covering the acute and convalescent phases of COVID-19 were provided by collaborators in the United States, Italy and Spain. Subjects who had been exposed to COVID-19, were actively infected with it, or had recovered from it provided the deeply sampled blood TCRbeta repertoires that made up the dataset. Samples were obtained from the ongoing ImmuneRACE study (first 160 participants) and from over 1,000 subjects provided by 6 global collaborators. Nearly every sample came with metadata listing a de-identified subject ID, COVID-19 status, age in years and sex. The prospective study material was composed of cDNA or gDNA derived from T cells, B-cell-depleted T cells, or PBMCs. A freely available public database, intended as a resource for researchers studying the immune response to SARS-CoV-2, is where the repertoires were released. HLA class I and class II types, where available, came from metadata supplied by the sample provider rather than from assay-based typing.

There are 15 amino acids in the CDR3, from cysteine to phenylalanine inclusive. Only the CDR3 region is kept as DNA, spanning 45 bases read in frame from base 1. CDR1 and CDR2 are drawn from the germline V gene (reference sequence): SGHAT, FQDESV. V drops 2 bases and J drops 2 bases, leaving 13 bases in between. Whole blood was collected in K2EDTA tubes by collaborating institutions according to the institutions' own protocols. For TCRbeta analysis, collaborators shipped samples in one of three forms: frozen whole blood, isolated PBMCs, or DNA extracted from either of those sample types. About this clone: Its cognate antigen has yet to be identified. No much larger clone exists at a distance of one base, and base qualities are not known.

TCRbeta CDR3 regions were amplified from genomic DNA by means of the immunoSEQ Assay, a bias-controlled multiplex PCR. The published analysis was carried out like this. Nucleated cell counts per sample were estimated from amplification of reference gene primers within the assay. Sequence reads were collapsed and filtered to measure the absolute abundance of every unique TCRbeta CDR3 rearrangement. Productive Simpson clonality was computed per sample as the square root of Simpson's diversity index over productive rearrangements. TCRdb retrieved this table from immuneACCESS and kept in-frame rearrangements only. Not all clones are present; in checked studies, unresolved V genes account for under half, and no reason is known for the remainder. V, J and clone size are those of that table, while D and trimming were read from the DNA. Within this sample are some 46,000 clones, with approximately 80% of them counted one time only. The ten most abundant clones make up 20% to 25% of the sample.

What the research found in general, with its limitations: How much clinical and demographic metadata was included differed by source and by participant, and the metadata was provided uncurated.

The chain is made from TRBV11-1 and TRBJ2-7; TRBD2 could be the D gene, as 6 bases match. This receptor was taken from a woman aged 55-69 years with acute or convalescent COVID-19. The sample was peripheral blood. The sequence in DNA is TGTGCCAGCAGCTTATTCGGGACTTCCCCCTACGAGCAGTACTTC. It translates to CASSLFGTSPYEQYF.